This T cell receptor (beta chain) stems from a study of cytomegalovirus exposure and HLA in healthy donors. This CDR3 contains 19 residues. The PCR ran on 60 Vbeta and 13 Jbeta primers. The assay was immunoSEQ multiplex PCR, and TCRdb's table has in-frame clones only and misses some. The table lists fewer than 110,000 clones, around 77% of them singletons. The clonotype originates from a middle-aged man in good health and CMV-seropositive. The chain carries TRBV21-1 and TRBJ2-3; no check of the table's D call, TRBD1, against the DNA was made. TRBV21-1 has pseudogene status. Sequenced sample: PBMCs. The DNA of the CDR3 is TGTGCCAGCAGCACCCCGGGACAGGGAAGGGGGGGGAGTACAGATACGCAGTATTTT. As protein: CASSTPGQGRGGSTDTQYF.